These 19 T cell receptor beta chains were sequenced from one sample in a study of molecular identifiers for immune sequencing clone quantification. MiXCR, applied by TCRdb to the PCR reads, yields one record per CDR3 protein. The profile shows about 640,000 distinct CDR3 sequences, 20% of them singletons. The sample was naive CD8+ T cells from blood, with Jurkat cell RNA spiked in. Specified subset: FACS-sorted CD8+CD4-CCR7+CD45RA+ naive T cells. These receptors were obtained from a human donor in good health. Some libraries in this study had Jurkat cell RNA spiked in.

This chain uses TRBV25-1 with TRBJ2-5, with 9 bases that match TRBD2. Germline-derived CDR1 and CDR2 are MGHDK and SYGVNS. V shed 6 bases, J shed 5 bases, and the junction held 7 bases outside the gene matches. The CDR3 consists of 14 residues. The CDR3 loop is CASSVLAGGETQYF. The CDR3 DNA follows: TGTGCCAGCAGCGTACTAGCGGGTGGCGAGACCCAGTACTTC.

This clonotype has a count of ten or more. The J gene is TRBJ1-2, the V gene TRBV20-1; D unclear. Germline CDR1 and CDR2: DFQATT and SNEGSKA (reference sequence). This CDR3 comprises 16 residues. V shed 0 bases and J shed 5 bases, with 19 bases lying between them. CDR3 sequence reads: CSARDRWTNERYGYTF. As DNA, the CDR3 is TGCAGTGCTAGAGATCGTTGGACGAACGAAAGATATGGCTACACCTTC.

There are a few counts of this clonotype. The V and J genes are TRBV28 and TRBJ2-7; a possible D gene is TRBD2 (7 bases). The V gene lost 1 base and the J gene lost 5 bases, with 15 bases spanning the gap. Germline V gives CDR1 MDHEN, CDR2 SYDVKM. The CDR3 extends over 15 amino acids. The CDR3 DNA follows: TGTGCCAGCAGTTTATATCGGGGGGCGGATGACGAGCAGTACTTC. It is translated as CASSLYRGADDEQYF.

This clonotype was seen many times. The rearrangement joins TRBV3-1 to TRBJ2-7; D is possibly TRBD2 (5 bases). The CDR3 spans 15 residues. V dropped 3 bases and J dropped 7 bases, with 19 bases sitting between them. The V gene's germline CDR1 is LGHDT and CDR2 YNNKEL (reference sequence). The CDR3 DNA reads TGTGCCAGCAGCCAGGGGAGCAGCTACCCAGATGAGCAGTACTTC. This codes for CASSQGSSYPDEQYF.

This clonotype was recorded many times. The chain is built from TRBV30 and TRBJ1-1; D unclear. Trimming cost V 4 bases and J 1 base, with 16 bases left between them. The germline V gene encodes CDR1 GTSNPN and CDR2 SVGIG (reference sequence). The length of the CDR3 is 15 residues. The CDR3 DNA follows: TGTGCCTGGAACCATCTACAGCTCCAGAACACTGAAGCTTTCTTT. It specifies CAWNHLQLQNTEAFF.

J is TRBJ2-5 and V is TRBV4-3; 11 positions match TRBD2. CDR1 is LGHNA and CDR2 is YSLEER in the germline V gene. This CDR3 contains 15 residues. The V segment lost 6 bases and the J segment 5 bases; nucleotides outside the gene matches: 8. CDR3 sequence (DNA): TGCGCCAGCAGATCGATAGCGGGGGGGCAGGAGACCCAGTACTTC. As protein: CASRSIAGGQETQYF.

This chain joins TRBV24-1 and TRBJ2-2; perhaps TRBD1 as D (6 bases). The V gene lost 7 bases and the J gene lost 1 base, with 12 bases spanning the gap. Germline values: CDR1 KGHDR, CDR2 SFDVKD. This CDR3 has 15 amino acids. DNA of the CDR3: TGTGCCACCAGCTCCCGGGACAAGAACACCGGGGAGCTGTTTTTT. As protein: CATSSRDKNTGELFF.

This clonotype was detected ten times or more. J is TRBJ1-1 and V is TRBV27, with 11 bases lining up with TRBD1. The CDR3 length is 17 residues. From germline, CDR1 is MNHEY and CDR2 SMNVEV (reference sequence). After removal of 5 bases from V and 1 base from J, the junction contained 9 bases not matched to a gene. The CDR3 protein is CASSPRTGGATNTEAFF. CDR3 DNA: TGTGCCAGCAGTCCCCGGACAGGGGGCGCGACGAACACTGAAGCTTTCTTT.

The table lists this clonotype with many counts. V is TRBV20-1 and J is TRBJ2-7, with 9 bases lining up with TRBD2. V trimming: 6 bases; J trimming: 4 bases; junction bases outside the gene matches: 10. The germline V gene encodes CDR1 DFQATT and CDR2 SNEGSKA (reference sequence). The CDR3 consists of 14 residues. CDR3 protein: CSAASGREGYEQYF. The CDR3 nucleotides are TGCAGTGCAGCATCTGGGCGGGAGGGGTACGAGCAGTACTTC.

This clonotype has a handful of counts. The J gene is TRBJ2-7, the V gene TRBV27; D may be TRBD2 (7 bases). CDR3 length: 14 amino acids. Germline assignment: CDR1 MNHEY and CDR2 SMNVEV (reference sequence). The V end was cut by 8 bases, the J end by 2 bases, with 16 bases between. Written as DNA, the CDR3 is TGTGCCAGCGGCGGGGGCATCACAACCTACGAGCAGTACTTC. Translation: CASGGGITTYEQYF.

As to this clonotype: One end of the junction varies from germline; a read error may be responsible. The genes are TRBV6-1 and TRBJ2-2; 8 nucleotides align to TRBD2. The CDR3 is 13 amino acids. Looked up from germline, CDR1 is MNHNS and CDR2 is SASEGT. The CDR3 region has the DNA TGTGCCAGCAGTGGGACTAGCCCCGGGGTGCTGTTTTTT. Amino acid sequence: CASSGTSPGVLFF.

In its sample, this clonotype was seen a few times. The genes are TRBV6-5 and TRBJ2-7; 13 bases line up with TRBD2. With 0 bases clipped from V and 4 bases from J, the junction kept 6 bases outside the gene matches. The CDR3 covers 17 residues. The germline V gene has CDR1 MNHEY and CDR2 SVGAGI. This CDR3 reads CASSYSTLAGGLYEQYF. The CDR3 nucleotides read TGTGCCAGCAGTTACTCGACACTAGCGGGAGGGCTATACGAGCAGTACTTC.

About this clonotype itself: A much larger clone lies a single base off, so this may be a read error. The chain carries TRBV15 and TRBJ1-1; maybe TRBD1 (5 bases). Germline V lookup: CDR1 LNHNV, CDR2 YYDKDF (reference sequence). The CDR3 is 13 amino acids. In DNA form, the CDR3 reads TGTGGCACCAGCCCAGGGCGGGAAACTGAAGCTTTCTTT. It translates to CGTSPGRETEAFF.

Many counts were recorded for this clonotype. The CDR3 is CSAAPLGNIQYF. The CDR3 nucleotides read TGCAGTGCCGCACCACTAGGAAACATTCAGTACTTC. The gene calls are TRBV20-1 and TRBJ2-4, with a tentative D call TRBD2 (5 bases). CDR1 is DFQATT and CDR2 is SNEGSKA in the germline V gene (reference sequence). CDR3 length: 12 residues. The V gene lost 6 bases and the J gene lost 6 bases, with 12 bases spanning the gap.

The rearrangement joins TRBV27 to TRBJ2-7, with TRBD2 identical over 8 bases. The CDR3 consists of 14 residues. Germline-derived CDR1 and CDR2 are MNHEY and SMNVEV (reference sequence). V was clipped by 5 bases and J by 6 bases; unmatched bases: 9. CDR3 nucleotides: TGTGCCAGCAGTCCGGAAATCACTAGCGGCGAGCAGTACTTC. This translates into CASSPEITSGEQYF.

The chain recombines TRBV10-2 with TRBJ1-1, with a tentative D call TRBD1 (5 bases). Germline loops: CDR1 WSHSY, CDR2 SAAADI. There are 13 residues in the CDR3. V lost 9 bases and J lost 3, with 14 bases in between. CDR3 region: CARRGREDTEAFF. CDR3 sequence (DNA): TGCGCCAGGAGGGGCAGGGAAGACACTGAAGCTTTCTTT.

Only a few counts were recorded for this clonotype. This chain joins TRBV20-1 and TRBJ2-3; TRBD2 aligns across 12 bases. Germline V CDR1 and CDR2: DFQATT, SNEGSKA (reference sequence). The junction had 23 bases not matched to a gene; V was cut back by 0 bases and J by 1 base. CDR3 size: 23 residues. CDR3 bases: TGCAGTGCTAGAGATTCTCCGGGACTGGCTCAATTACTAGCGGGAGGACGCACAGATACGCAGTATTTT. Translation gives CSARDSPGLAQLLAGGRTDTQYF.

Regarding this clonotype: The junction differs from germline at one of its ends, possibly a read error. The chain employs TRBV11-2 and TRBJ1-1, with a possible D match to TRBD1 (5 bases). This CDR3 has 15 residues. The V gene's germline CDR1 is SGHAT and CDR2 FQNNGV. The CDR3, as DNA: TGTGCCGGCAGCTTAGTCGTTGGGACCGGGGATGAAGCTTTCTTT. This encodes CAGSLVVGTGDEAFF.

There are many counts of this clonotype. The chain has TRBV5-1 and TRBJ2-3; 8 positions agree with TRBD2. Per the germline V gene, CDR1 is SGHRS and CDR2 is YFSETQ. The CDR3 consists of 16 residues. With V trimmed by 1 base and J by 2 bases, 6 bases remained unmatched. CDR3 sequence (DNA): TGCGCCAGCAGCTTGAGGGCGGGGGGACTCACAGATACGCAGTATTTT. Its protein is CASSLRAGGLTDTQYF.